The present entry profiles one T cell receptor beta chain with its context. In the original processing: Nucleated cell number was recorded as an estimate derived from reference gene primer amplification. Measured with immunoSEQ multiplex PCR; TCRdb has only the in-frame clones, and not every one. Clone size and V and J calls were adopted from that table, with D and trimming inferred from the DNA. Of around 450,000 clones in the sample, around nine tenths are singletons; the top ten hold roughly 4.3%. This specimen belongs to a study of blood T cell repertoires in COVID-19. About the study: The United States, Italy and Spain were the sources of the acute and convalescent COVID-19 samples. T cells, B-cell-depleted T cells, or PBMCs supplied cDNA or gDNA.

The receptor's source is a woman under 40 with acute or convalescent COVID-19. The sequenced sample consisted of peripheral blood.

The CDR3, as DNA: TGTGCCAGCGGTACTAGCTTAGAGCAGTTCTTC. Protein product: CASGTSLEQFF. The rearrangement uses TRBV11-2 and TRBJ2-1; D might be TRBD2 (6 bases). Germline CDR1 and CDR2: SGHAT and FQNNGV. The V end lost 8 bases, the J end lost 10 bases, and 12 bases lay between the germline ends. The CDR3 has 11 residues.